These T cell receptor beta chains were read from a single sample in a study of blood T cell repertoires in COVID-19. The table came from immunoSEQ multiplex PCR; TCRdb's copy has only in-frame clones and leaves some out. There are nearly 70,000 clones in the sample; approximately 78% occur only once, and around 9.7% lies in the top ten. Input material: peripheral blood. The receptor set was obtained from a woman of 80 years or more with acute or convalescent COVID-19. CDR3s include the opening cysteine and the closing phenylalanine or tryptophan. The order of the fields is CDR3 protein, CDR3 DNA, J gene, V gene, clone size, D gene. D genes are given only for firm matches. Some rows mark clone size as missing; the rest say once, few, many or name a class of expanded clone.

cdr3_aa: CTSSRSLLRGLVSSNEQFF
cdr3_nt: TGCACCAGCAGCCGGAGTTTGTTAAGGGGGCTAGTGAGTAGCAATGAGCAGTTCTTC
j_call: TRBJ2-1
v_call: TRBV1
clone_size: .
d_call: .

cdr3_aa: CASSLTSGAQETQYF
cdr3_nt: TGCGCCAGCAGCTTGACTAGCGGGGCACAAGAGACCCAGTACTTC
j_call: TRBJ2-5
v_call: TRBV5-1
clone_size: .
d_call: TRBD2

cdr3_aa: CASSEAQLYGYTF
cdr3_nt: TGTGCCAGCAGTGAAGCACAGCTCTATGGCTACACCTTC
j_call: TRBJ1-2
v_call: TRBV2
clone_size: .
d_call: .

cdr3_aa: CASSRSWAGNYEQYF
cdr3_nt: TGTGCCAGCAGTCGAAGCTGGGCGGGAAACTACGAGCAGTACTTC
j_call: TRBJ2-7
v_call: TRBV25-1
clone_size: .
d_call: .

cdr3_aa: CASRYGGRDEQFF
cdr3_nt: TGCGCCAGCAGATACGGGGGGAGGGATGAGCAGTTCTTC
j_call: TRBJ2-1
v_call: TRBV5-1
clone_size: .
d_call: TRBD2

cdr3_aa: CASSQPTASGNTIYF
cdr3_nt: TGTGCCAGCAGTCAACCGACAGCCTCTGGAAACACCATATATTTT
j_call: TRBJ1-3
v_call: TRBV7-9
clone_size: .
d_call: .

cdr3_aa: CASTGSSGELFF
cdr3_nt: TGTGCCAGCACGGGTTCGTCCGGGGAGCTGTTTTTT
j_call: TRBJ2-2
v_call: TRBV27
clone_size: .
d_call: .

cdr3_aa: CASSSDYNTGELFF
cdr3_nt: TGTGCCAGCAGCTCGGACTACAACACCGGGGAGCTGTTTTTT
j_call: TRBJ2-2
v_call: TRBV5-4
clone_size: .
d_call: .

cdr3_aa: CSVRMEGGGYTF
cdr3_nt: TGCAGCGTTCGGATGGAGGGCGGAGGCTACACCTTC
j_call: TRBJ1-2
v_call: TRBV29-1
clone_size: .
d_call: .

cdr3_aa: CASRPRDSKNEKLFF
cdr3_nt: TGTGCCAGCAGACCCAGGGACAGCAAGAATGAAAAACTGTTTTTT
j_call: TRBJ1-4
v_call: TRBV2
clone_size: few
d_call: TRBD1

cdr3_aa: CASSRTSGGLSYNEQFF
cdr3_nt: TGTGCCAGCAGCCGGACTAGCGGGGGACTCTCCTACAATGAGCAGTTCTTC
j_call: TRBJ2-1
v_call: TRBV5-4
clone_size: .
d_call: TRBD2